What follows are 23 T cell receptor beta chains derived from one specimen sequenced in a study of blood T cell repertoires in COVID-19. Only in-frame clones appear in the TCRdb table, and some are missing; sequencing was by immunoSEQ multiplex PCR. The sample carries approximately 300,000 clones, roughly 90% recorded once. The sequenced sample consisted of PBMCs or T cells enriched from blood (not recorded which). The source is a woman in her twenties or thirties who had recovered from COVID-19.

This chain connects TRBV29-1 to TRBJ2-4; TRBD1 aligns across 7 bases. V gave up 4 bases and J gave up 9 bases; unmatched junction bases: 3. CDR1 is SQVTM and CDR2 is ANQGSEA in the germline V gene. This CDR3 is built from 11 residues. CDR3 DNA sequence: TGCAGCGTTGTCGCAGGGGGCATTCAGTACTTC. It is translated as CSVVAGGIQYF.

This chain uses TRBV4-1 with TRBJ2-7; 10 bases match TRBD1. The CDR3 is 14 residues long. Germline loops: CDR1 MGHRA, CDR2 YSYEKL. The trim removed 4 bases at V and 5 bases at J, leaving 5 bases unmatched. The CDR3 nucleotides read TGCGCCAGCAGCCCCCGGGACAGGGGCCACGAGCAGTACTTC. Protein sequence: CASSPRDRGHEQYF.

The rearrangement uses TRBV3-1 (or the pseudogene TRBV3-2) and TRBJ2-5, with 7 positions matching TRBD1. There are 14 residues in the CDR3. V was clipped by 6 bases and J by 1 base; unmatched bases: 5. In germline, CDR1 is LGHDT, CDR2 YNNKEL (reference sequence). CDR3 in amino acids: CASRLQGSQETQYF. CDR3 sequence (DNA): TGTGCCAGCAGGTTACAGGGGAGCCAAGAGACCCAGTACTTC.

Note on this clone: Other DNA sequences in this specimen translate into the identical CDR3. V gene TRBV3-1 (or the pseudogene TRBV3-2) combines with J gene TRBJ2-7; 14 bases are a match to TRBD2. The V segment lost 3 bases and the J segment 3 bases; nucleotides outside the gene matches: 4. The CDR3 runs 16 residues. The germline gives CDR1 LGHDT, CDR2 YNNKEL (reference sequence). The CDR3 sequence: CASSQGLAGVSYEQYF. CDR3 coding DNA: TGTGCCAGCAGCCAGGGACTAGCGGGAGTAAGCTACGAGCAGTACTTC.

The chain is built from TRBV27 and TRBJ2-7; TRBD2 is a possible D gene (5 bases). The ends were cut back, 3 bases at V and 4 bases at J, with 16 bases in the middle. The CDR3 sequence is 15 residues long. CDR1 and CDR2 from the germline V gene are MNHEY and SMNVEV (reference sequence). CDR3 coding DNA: TGTGCCAGCAGTTTGGACTTAGACAATCTATACGAGCAGTACTTC. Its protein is CASSLDLDNLYEQYF.

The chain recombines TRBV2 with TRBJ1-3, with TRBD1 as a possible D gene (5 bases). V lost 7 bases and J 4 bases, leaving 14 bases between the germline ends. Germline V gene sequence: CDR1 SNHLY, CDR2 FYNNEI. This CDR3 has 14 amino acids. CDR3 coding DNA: TGTGCCAGCACGTCGAGACAGCCAGGAAACACCATATATTTT. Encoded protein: CASTSRQPGNTIYF.

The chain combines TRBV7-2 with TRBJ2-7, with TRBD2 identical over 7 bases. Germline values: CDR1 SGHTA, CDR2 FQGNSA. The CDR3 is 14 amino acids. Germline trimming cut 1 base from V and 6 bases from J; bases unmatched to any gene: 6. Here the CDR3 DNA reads TGTGCCAGCAGCTTAGTGTCAGCGGGGCTCGAGCAGTACTTC. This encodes CASSLVSAGLEQYF.

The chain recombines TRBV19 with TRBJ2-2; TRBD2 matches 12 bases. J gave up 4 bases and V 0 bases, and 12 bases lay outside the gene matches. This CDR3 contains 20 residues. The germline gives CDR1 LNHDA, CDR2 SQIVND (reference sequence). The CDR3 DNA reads TGTGCCAGTAGTATAGATGCGTTATGGAGACTAGCGGGGGTCACCGGGGAGCTGTTTTTT. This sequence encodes CASSIDALWRLAGVTGELFF.

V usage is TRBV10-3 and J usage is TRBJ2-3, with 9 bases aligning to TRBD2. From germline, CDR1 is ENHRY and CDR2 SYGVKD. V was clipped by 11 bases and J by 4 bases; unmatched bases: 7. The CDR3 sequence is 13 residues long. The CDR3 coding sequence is TGTGCCGCCTCCGGGACTAGCTCAGATACGCAGTATTTT. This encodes CAASGTSSDTQYF.

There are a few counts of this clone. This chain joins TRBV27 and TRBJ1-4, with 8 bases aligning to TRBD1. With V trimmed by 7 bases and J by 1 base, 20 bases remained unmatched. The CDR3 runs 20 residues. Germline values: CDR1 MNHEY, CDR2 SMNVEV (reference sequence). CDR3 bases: TGTGCCAGCACCCCGAGTGGACAGGGACTATACAGAGGAACTAATGAAAAACTGTTTTTT. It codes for CASTPSGQGLYRGTNEKLFF.

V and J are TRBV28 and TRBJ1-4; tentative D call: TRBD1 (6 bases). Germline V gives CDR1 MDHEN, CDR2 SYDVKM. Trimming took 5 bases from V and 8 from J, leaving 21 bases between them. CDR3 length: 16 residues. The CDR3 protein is CASSPAGAGAREKLFF. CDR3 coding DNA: TGTGCCAGCAGTCCCGCCGGAGCGGGGGCACGGGAAAAACTGTTTTTT.

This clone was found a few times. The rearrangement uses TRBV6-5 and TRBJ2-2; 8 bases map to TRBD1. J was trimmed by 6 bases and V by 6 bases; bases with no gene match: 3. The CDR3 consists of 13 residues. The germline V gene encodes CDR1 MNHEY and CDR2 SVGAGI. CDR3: CASSDRGPGELFF. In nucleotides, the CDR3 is TGTGCCAGCAGCGACAGGGGACCCGGGGAGCTGTTTTTT.

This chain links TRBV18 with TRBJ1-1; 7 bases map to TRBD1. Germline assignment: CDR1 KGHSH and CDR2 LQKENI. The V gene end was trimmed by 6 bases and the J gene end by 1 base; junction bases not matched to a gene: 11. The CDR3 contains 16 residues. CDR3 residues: CASSMQSGQANTEAFF. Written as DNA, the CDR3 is TGTGCCAGCTCCATGCAGTCAGGACAGGCGAACACTGAAGCTTTCTTT.

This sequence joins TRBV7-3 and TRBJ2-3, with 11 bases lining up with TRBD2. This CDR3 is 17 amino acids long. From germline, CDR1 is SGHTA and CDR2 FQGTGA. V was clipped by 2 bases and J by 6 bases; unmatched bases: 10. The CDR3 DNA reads TGTGCCAGCAGCTTACCAGGGACTAGCGGCTCTGTGGATACGCAGTATTTT. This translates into CASSLPGTSGSVDTQYF.

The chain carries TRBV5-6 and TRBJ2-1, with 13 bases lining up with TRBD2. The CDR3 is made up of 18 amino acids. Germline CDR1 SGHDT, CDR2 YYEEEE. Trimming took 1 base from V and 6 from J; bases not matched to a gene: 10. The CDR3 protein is CASSLSIGLAGAGNEQFF. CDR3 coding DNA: TGTGCCAGCAGCTTGAGTATAGGACTAGCGGGAGCCGGCAATGAGCAGTTCTTC.

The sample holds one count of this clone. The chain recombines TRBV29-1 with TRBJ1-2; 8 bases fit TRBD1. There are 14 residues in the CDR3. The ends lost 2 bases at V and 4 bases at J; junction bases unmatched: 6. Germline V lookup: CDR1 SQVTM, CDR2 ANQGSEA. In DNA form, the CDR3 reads TGCAGCGTTGAACAGGGGGCGCAAGGCTATGGCTACACCTTC. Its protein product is CSVEQGAQGYGYTF.

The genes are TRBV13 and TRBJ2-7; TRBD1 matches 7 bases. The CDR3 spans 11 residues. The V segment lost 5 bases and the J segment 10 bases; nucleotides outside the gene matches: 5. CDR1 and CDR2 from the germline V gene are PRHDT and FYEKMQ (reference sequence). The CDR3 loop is CASSRDRDQYF. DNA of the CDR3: TGTGCCAGCAGCCGCGACAGGGACCAGTACTTC.

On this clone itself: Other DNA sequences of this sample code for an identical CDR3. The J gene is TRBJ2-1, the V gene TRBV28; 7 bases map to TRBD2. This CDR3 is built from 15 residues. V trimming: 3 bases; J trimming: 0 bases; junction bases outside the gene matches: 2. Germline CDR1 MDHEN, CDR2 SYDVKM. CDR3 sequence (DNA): TGTGCCAGCAGTTTTCGCGGGAGCTCCTACAATGAGCAGTTCTTC. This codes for CASSFRGSSYNEQFF.

The CDR3 bases are TGTGCCAGCAGGCAGGGAATCAATCAGCCCCAGCATTTT. Protein sequence: CASRQGINQPQHF. The chain couples TRBV12-3 or TRBV12-4 to TRBJ1-5; a possible D gene is TRBD1 (5 bases). The CDR3 spans 13 residues. Trimming took off 6 bases at V and 3 bases at J, with 9 bases between the two ends.

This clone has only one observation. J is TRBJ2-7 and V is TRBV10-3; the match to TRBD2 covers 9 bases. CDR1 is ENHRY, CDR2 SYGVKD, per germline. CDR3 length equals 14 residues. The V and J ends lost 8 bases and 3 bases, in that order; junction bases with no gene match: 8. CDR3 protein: CAIGGGEPNYEQYF. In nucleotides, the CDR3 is TGTGCCATCGGCGGGGGGGAGCCGAACTACGAGCAGTACTTC.

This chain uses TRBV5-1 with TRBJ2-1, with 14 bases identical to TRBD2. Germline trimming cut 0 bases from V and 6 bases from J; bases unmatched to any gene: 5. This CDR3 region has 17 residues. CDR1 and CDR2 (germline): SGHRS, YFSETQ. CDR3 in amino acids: CASSLGLAGGPSNEQFF. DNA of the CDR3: TGCGCCAGCAGCTTGGGACTAGCGGGAGGGCCTAGCAATGAGCAGTTCTTC.

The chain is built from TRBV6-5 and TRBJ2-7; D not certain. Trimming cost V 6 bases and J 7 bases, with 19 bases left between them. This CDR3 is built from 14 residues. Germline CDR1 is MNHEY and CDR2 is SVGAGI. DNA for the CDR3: TGTGCCAGCAGGAAAACCCAGTTTGGGCGTGAGCAGTACTTC. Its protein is CASRKTQFGREQYF.

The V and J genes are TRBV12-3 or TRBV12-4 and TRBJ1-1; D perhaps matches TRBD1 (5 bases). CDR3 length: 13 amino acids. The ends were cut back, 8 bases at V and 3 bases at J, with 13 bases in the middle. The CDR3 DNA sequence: TGTGCCAGCCAATCCAGGGAAGACACTGAAGCTTTCTTT. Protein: CASQSREDTEAFF.